The table lists the clone carrying this T cell receptor (beta chain) with many counts. The SP2 primer and nested alpha and beta constant region primers amplified ligated cDNA in four rounds. For blood and skin samples, reverse transcription used TCR alpha and beta constant primers. A single record per CDR3 protein comes from TCRdb applying MiXCR to the 5' RACE reads. This sample has roughly 60,000 distinct CDR3 sequences, with roughly 6.7% found just once. The source of the sample is a study of naive and memory T cell subsets. The CDR3 runs 15 residues. Trimming left V 8 bases short and J 2 bases short, with 19 bases between. Germline values: CDR1 SEHNR, CDR2 FQNEAQ (reference sequence). The library had UMIs added by 3' ligation of an oligonucleotide to TCR cDNA. Whole-blood samples were roughly 2.3 ml of peripheral blood from healthy adult volunteers. Reverse transcription used DNase-treated unsorted total RNA, aiming for roughly 1 to 1000 ng.

This sequence originates from a male donor in good health. V and J are TRBV7-9 and TRBJ2-7; tentative D call: TRBD2 (5 bases). In DNA form, the CDR3 reads TGTGCCAGCGTCTCGGGGTCGGAATACCCCTACGAGCAGTACTTC. It encodes CASVSGSEYPYEQYF. Filled out from reference TRBV7-9 and TRBJ2-7, the complete variable domain reads DTGVSQNPRHKITKRGQNVTFRCDPISEHNRLYWYRQTLGQGPEFLTYFQNEAQLEKSRLLSDRFSAERPKGSFSTLEIQRTEQGDSAMYLCASVSGSEYPYEQYFGPGTRLTVT.